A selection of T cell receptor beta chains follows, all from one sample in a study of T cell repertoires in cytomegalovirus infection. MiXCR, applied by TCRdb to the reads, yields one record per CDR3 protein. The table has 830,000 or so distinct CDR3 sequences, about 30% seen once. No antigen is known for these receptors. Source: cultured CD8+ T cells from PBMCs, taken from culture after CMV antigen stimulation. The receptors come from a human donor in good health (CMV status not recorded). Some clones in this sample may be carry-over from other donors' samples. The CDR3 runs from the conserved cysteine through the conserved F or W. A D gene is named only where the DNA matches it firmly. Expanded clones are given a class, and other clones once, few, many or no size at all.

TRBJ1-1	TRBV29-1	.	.	TGCAGCGTTTGGGAGGGAACTGAAGCTTTCTTT	CSVWEGTEAFF
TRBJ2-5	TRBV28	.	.	TGTGCCAGCAACACTGAGGAGACAGGCCCCGGGACCCAGTACTTC	CASNTEETGPGTQYF
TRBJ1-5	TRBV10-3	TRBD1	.	TGTGCCACCCGGGACAGGGGGCCGGATCAGCCCCAGCATTTT	CATRDRGPDQPQHF
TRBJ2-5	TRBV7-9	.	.	TGTGCCAGCAGCTTAGAAACAGGCCTCCAAGAGACCCAGTACTTC	CASSLETGLQETQYF
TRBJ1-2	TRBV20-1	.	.	TGCAGTGCTGACGAGACAGCAGGCTATGGCTACACCTTC	CSADETAGYGYTF
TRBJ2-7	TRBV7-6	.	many	TGTGCCAGCAGCTTGGGTGGGGCGGTTTACGAGCAGTACTTC	CASSLGGAVYEQYF
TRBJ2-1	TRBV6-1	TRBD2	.	TGTGCCAGCAGTGAATTTAGCGGGGGGGCGTTATATGAGCAGTTCTTC	CASSEFSGGALYEQFF
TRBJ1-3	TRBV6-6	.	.	TGTGCCAGCAGCTCAGCGGATGTTTCTGGAAACACCATATATTTT	CASSSADVSGNTIYF
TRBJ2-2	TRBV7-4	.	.	TGTGCCAGCAGCCCGCGAGGGGGGGGCGCCACCGGGGAGCTGTTTTTT	CASSPRGGGATGELFF
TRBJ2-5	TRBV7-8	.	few	TGTGCCAGCAGCTTTCTTAGCGGCCAAGAGACCCAGTACTTC	CASSFLSGQETQYF
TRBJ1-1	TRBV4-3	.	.	TGCGCCAGCAGCCAAGGTCCGGGGGCGGACACTGAAGCTTTCTTT	CASSQGPGADTEAFF
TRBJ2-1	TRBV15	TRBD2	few	TGTGCCACCAGCATCCGGCCTAGCGGGGACCTCCAAAGGCAGTTCTTC	CATSIRPSGDLQRQFF
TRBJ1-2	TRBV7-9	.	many	TGTGCCAGCAGCTTAGTCGACAGCCTTTATGGCTACACCTTC	CASSLVDSLYGYTF
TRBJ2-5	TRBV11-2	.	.	TGTGCCAGCAGCTTAGCCCTTGGGGGAGTCTCGGAGACCCAGTACTTC	CASSLALGGVSETQYF
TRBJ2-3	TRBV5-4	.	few	TGTGCCAGCAGTGAGCGGGCTGCGGGGAGAGATACGCAGTATTTT	CASSERAAGRDTQYF
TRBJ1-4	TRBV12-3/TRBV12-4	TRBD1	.	TGTGCCAGCAGCTTAGTTCTGCAGGGGGATGAAAAACTGTTTTTT	CASSLVLQGDEKLFF
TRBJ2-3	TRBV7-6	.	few	TGTGCCAGCAGCTTAGAAGGACAGAGCCTACTAGGCGATACGCAGTATTTT	CASSLEGQSLLGDTQYF
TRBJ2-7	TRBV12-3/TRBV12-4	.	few	TGTGCCAGCAGTAGTGGAAGCGGGTTAACCTACGAGCAGTACTTC	CASSSGSGLTYEQYF
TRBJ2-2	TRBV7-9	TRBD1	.	TGTGCCAGCACCTACCCTCCGGGACAGGGTTCCGGGGAGCTGTTTTTT	CASTYPPGQGSGELFF
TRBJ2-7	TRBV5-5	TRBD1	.	TGTGCCAGCAGCTTGTTAACAGGGGATATACCAACCGAGGAGTACTTC	CASSLLTGDIPTEEYF
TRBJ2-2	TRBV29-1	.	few	TGCAGCGTTGAACTTAGAAATAGTGTACACCCCAATGCCGGGGAGCTGTTTTTT	CSVELRNSVHPNAGELFF
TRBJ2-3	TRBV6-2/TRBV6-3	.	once	TGTGCCAGCAGTCGCTCCTCCTCTAGGCATACGCAGTATTTT	CASSRSSSRHTQYF
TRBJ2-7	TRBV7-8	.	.	TGTGCCAGCAGCTTATTTGGGGGCTACGAGCAGTACTTC	CASSLFGGYEQYF
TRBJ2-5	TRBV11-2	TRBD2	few	TGTGCCAGCAGCTTAGATGCCAGCGGGGGAGAGACCCAGTACTTC	CASSLDASGGETQYF
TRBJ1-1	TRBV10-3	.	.	TGTGCCATCAGTGATGGGGCCACTGAAGCTTTCTTT	CAISDGATEAFF
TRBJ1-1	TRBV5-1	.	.	TGCGCCAGCAGCTTGAGGACAATGAACACTGAAGCTTTCTTT	CASSLRTMNTEAFF
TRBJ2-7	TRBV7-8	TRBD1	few	TGTGCCAGCAGCATGGGACAGGGGGCGATCGAGCAGTACTTC	CASSMGQGAIEQYF
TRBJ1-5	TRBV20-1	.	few	TGCAGTGCTGAACCAGGGGGCAATCAGCCCCAGCATTTT	CSAEPGGNQPQHF
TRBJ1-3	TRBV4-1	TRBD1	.	TGCGCCAGCAGCCACCCCGACAGGGGTTATCGAAACACCATATATTTT	CASSHPDRGYRNTIYF
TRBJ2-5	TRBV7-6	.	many	TGTGCCAGCAGCTTAGGGGGATCCGGGTTACAAGAGACCCAGTACTTC	CASSLGGSGLQETQYF
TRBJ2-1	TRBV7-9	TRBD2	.	TGTGCCAGCAGCTTAATGGTCGGACTAGCGGGGGTTAATGAGCAGTTCTTC	CASSLMVGLAGVNEQFF
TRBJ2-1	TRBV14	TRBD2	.	TGTGCCAGCAGCCGCCTATTTTTGGCGGGGGGGAGCTCCTACAATGAGCAGTTCTTC	CASSRLFLAGGSSYNEQFF
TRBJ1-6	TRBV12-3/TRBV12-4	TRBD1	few	TGTGCCAGCAGTGTGGGGGTACGGGACAGCTATTCACCCCTCCACTTT	CASSVGVRDSYSPLHF
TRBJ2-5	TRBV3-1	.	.	TGTGCCAGCAGCCAGTTTATTGGGCCAAGGGGAGAGACCCAGTACTTC	CASSQFIGPRGETQYF
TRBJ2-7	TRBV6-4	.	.	TGTGCCAGCAGTGAGAGGGGCCTAGAGGGACACGAGCAGTACTTC	CASSERGLEGHEQYF
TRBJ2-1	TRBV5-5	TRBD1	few	TGTGCCAGCAGCTCCGGGACAGGCTCTCCCTACAATGAGCAGTTCTTC	CASSSGTGSPYNEQFF
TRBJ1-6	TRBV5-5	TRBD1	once	TGTGCCAGCAGCTTTGGACAGGGGGGAAATTCACCCCTCCACTTT	CASSFGQGGNSPLHF
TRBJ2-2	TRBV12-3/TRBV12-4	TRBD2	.	TGTGCCAGCAGCCCCGGGGGGGCCGGCACCGGGGAGCTGTTTTTT	CASSPGGAGTGELFF
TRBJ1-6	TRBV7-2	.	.	TGTGCCAGCAGCTCCCCCGGGACCCCAGGAGGGAATTCACCCCTCCACTTT	CASSSPGTPGGNSPLHF
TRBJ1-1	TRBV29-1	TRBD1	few	TGCAGCGCCTCACAGGGGGACGGAATGAACACTGAAGCTTTCTTT	CSASQGDGMNTEAFF
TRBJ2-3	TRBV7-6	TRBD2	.	TGTGCCAGCACCTCAAGACTAGCGGGGGGCACAGATACGCAGTATTTT	CASTSRLAGGTDTQYF
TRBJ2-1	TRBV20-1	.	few	TGCAGTGCTAGGGACACGAGCTCCTACAATGAGCAGTTCTTC	CSARDTSSYNEQFF
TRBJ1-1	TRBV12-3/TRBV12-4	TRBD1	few	TGTGCCAGCAGTCTAGAGACAGGGACCATGAACACTGAAGCTTTCTTT	CASSLETGTMNTEAFF
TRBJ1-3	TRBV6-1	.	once	TGTGTCAGCGATCAGGCAGGGGCCAGAAACACCATATATTTT	CVSDQAGARNTIYF
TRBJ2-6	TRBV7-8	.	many	TGTGCCAGCAGCCCCCGGACCGGACGGCTGATTTCTGGGGCCAACGTCCTGACTTTC	CASSPRTGRLISGANVLTF
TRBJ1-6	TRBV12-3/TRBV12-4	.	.	TGTGCCAGCAGTTTTTTGGGGGGTAATTCACCCCTCCACTTT	CASSFLGGNSPLHF
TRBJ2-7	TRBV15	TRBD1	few	TGTGCCACCAGCGAACCGGGACAGCTCTACGAGCAGTACTTC	CATSEPGQLYEQYF
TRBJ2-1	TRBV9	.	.	TGTGCCAGCGGGGGGTTGTACAATGAGCAGTTCTTC	CASGGLYNEQFF
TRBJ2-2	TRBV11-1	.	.	TGTGCCAGCAGCCCGCGCTCTGTACTAGGAGAAGGCACCGGGGAGCTGTTTTTT	CASSPRSVLGEGTGELFF
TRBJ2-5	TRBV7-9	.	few	TGTGCCAGCAGGTTGCGCGAGGGAGGAGAGACCCAGTACTTC	CASRLREGGETQYF
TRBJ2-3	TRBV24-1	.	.	TGTGCCACCAGTGATTTGGGCAGGGAAGTTGAGACAGATACGCAGTATTTT	CATSDLGREVETDTQYF
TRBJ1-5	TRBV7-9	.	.	TGTGCCAGCAGCTTAGGGCAGGACCAGCATTTT	CASSLGQDQHF
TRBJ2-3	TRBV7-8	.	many	TGTGCCAGCAGCTTACCTAACACAGATACGCAGTATTTT	CASSLPNTDTQYF
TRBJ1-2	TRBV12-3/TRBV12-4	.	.	TGTGCCAGCAGATCCGGGACACTTAACTATGGCTACACCTTC	CASRSGTLNYGYTF
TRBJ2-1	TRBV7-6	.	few	TGTGCCAGCAGCTTAGGGGCTGGCAGGGGGGTCCTTCTTGAGCAGTTCTTC	CASSLGAGRGVLLEQFF
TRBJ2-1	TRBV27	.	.	TGTGCCAGCAGTGAAGGGGGGGTCGGTTTTAGGCAGTTCTTC	CASSEGGVGFRQFF
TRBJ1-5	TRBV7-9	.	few	TGTGCCAGCAGCCACTCGACAGGCAATCAGCCCCAGCATTTT	CASSHSTGNQPQHF